This T cell receptor beta chain emerged from a study of T cell clonality in common variable immunodeficiency. Study-level findings and limits: Reportedly, TCR beta sequences from common variable immunodeficiency showed fewer deletions and N-nucleotide insertions.

Regarding this clone: The antigen remains unidentified. Coverage ceases 3 residues before the CDR3 finishes, and the germline J gene fills in the end.

Germline V gene sequence: CDR1 MNHEY, CDR2 SVGEGT. This CDR3 is 17 amino acids long. The V gene end was trimmed by 7 bases and the J gene end by 5 bases; junction bases not matched to a gene: 12. Data came from immunoSEQ multiplex PCR; TCRdb stores just in-frame clones and leaves some out. The repertoire shows tens of thousands of clones, none seen only once; the top ten take around 6%. This chain connects TRBV6-2 or TRBV6-3 to TRBJ1-6, with TRBD1 matching 9 bases. The receptor was isolated from a human donor with common variable immunodeficiency. The sequencing input was peripheral blood mononuclear cells. CDR3 in amino acids: CASTKIYRDRDNSPLHF. CDR3 DNA, as far as it was read: TGTGCCAGCACCAAAATCTACCGGGACAGGGATAATTCACCC.